The next 9 T cell receptor beta chains were all read from a single sample in a study of control samples from healthy donors and cancer patients. Profiled with immunoSEQ multiplex PCR; TCRdb holds only in-frame clones, not every one. This sample yields about 100,000 clones, of which more than 75% are seen a single time; over 15% belongs to the top ten. Sequencing input: blood. These receptors came from a woman aged 50 to 60 in good health.

This clone appeared a few times. This chain connects TRBV19 to TRBJ1-5; perhaps TRBD1 as D (5 bases). Per germline, CDR1 LNHDA and CDR2 SQIVND (reference sequence). The CDR3 extends over 13 amino acids. The germline V and J ends were trimmed by 10 bases and 3 bases, with 13 bases remaining between them. The CDR3 bases are TGTGCCACGGGGGAGGCATACAATCAGCCCCAGCATTTT. It is translated as CATGEAYNQPQHF. The variable domain in full, completed from reference TRBV19 and TRBJ1-5, reads DGGITQSPKYLFRKEGQNVTLSCEQNLNHDAMYWYRQDPGQGLRLIYYSQIVNDFQKGDIAEGYSVSREKKESFPLTVTSAQKNPTAFYLCATGEAYNQPQHFGDGTRLSIL.

This sequence joins TRBV5-6 and TRBJ2-2; TRBD1 agrees at 7 bases. Trimming took 6 bases from V and 6 from J; bases not matched to a gene: 8. Germline V gene sequence: CDR1 SGHDT, CDR2 YYEEEE. The CDR3 consists of 14 residues. CDR3 residues: CASKRGLVPGELFF. In DNA, the CDR3 is TGTGCCAGCAAGAGGGGGCTAGTACCCGGGGAGCTGTTTTTT.

This chain connects TRBV6-5 to TRBJ1-5; D not certain. V gave up 5 bases and J gave up 2 bases, with 7 bases separating them. The CDR3 length is 13 residues. Germline V CDR1 and CDR2: MNHEY, SVGAGI. The DNA for the CDR3 is TGTGCCAGCAGTCCCCGGGGCAATCAGCCCCAGCATTTT. It translates to CASSPRGNQPQHF.

The V gene is TRBV11-2, the J gene TRBJ2-1, with D possibly being TRBD1 (5 bases). CDR3 length equals 16 residues. V was pared by 0 bases and J by 0 bases, with 9 bases between. Germline V lookup: CDR1 SGHAT, CDR2 FQNNGV. This CDR3 is CASSLDQGSSYNEQFF. CDR3 coding DNA: TGTGCCAGCAGCTTAGACCAGGGAAGCTCCTACAATGAGCAGTTCTTC. Using reference TRBV11-2 and TRBJ2-1 for the parts outside the CDR3, the full variable domain is EAGVAQSPRYKIIEKRQSVAFWCNPISGHATLYWYQQILGQGPKLLIQFQNNGVVDDSQLPKDRFSAERLKGVDSTLKIQPAKLEDSAVYLCASSLDQGSSYNEQFFGPGTRLTVL.

This chain links TRBV7-2 with TRBJ1-5; no firm D call. The V gene lost 1 base and the J gene lost 2 bases, with 6 bases spanning the gap. CDR3 length equals 14 residues. Germline lookup yields CDR1 SGHTA and CDR2 FQGNSA. This CDR3 is CASSLEFRNQPQHF. In DNA, the CDR3 is TGTGCCAGCAGCTTAGAGTTTCGCAATCAGCCCCAGCATTTT. Together with reference TRBV7-2 and TRBJ1-5, the CDR3 gives the full variable domain: GAGVSQSPSNKVTEKGKDVELRCDPISGHTALYWYRQSLGQGLEFLIYFQGNSAPDKSGLPSDRFSAERTGGSVSTLTIQRTQQEDSAVYLCASSLEFRNQPQHFGDGTRLSIL.

The CDR3 is CASSYSGRGRTNEQFF. The CDR3 DNA reads TGTGCCAGCAGTTACTCCGGCCGCGGGAGAACGAATGAGCAGTTCTTC. V is TRBV6-6 and J is TRBJ2-1, with 7 bases matching TRBD2. CDR3 length equals 16 residues. Germline V gene data show CDR1 as MNHNY and CDR2 as SVGAGI (reference sequence). With V trimmed by 0 bases and J by 7 bases, 9 bases remained unmatched.

This clone appeared a single time. V gene TRBV6-5 combines with J gene TRBJ2-7, with D perhaps matching TRBD1 or TRBD2 (7 bases each). Trimming took off 8 bases at V and 4 bases at J, with 15 bases between the two ends. The CDR3 length is 13 residues. The V gene's germline CDR1 is MNHEY and CDR2 SVGAGI. The CDR3 sequence: CASGQGGAYEQYV. The CDR3 DNA follows: TGTGCCAGCGGGCAGGGGGGGGCTTACGAGCAGTACGTC.

V and J are TRBV4-1 and TRBJ2-2, with 11 nucleotides matching TRBD1. The CDR3 has 17 residues. The V gene's germline CDR1 is MGHRA and CDR2 YSYEKL. The V segment lost 1 base and the J segment 6 bases; nucleotides outside the gene matches: 7. The CDR3 here is CASSQGSGQGVAGELFF. DNA for the CDR3: TGCGCCAGCAGCCAAGGGTCGGGACAGGGGGTCGCCGGGGAGCTGTTTTTT.

The rearrangement uses TRBV19 and TRBJ1-2, with D hard to call. The CDR3 covers 12 residues. V lost 10 bases, J lost 3 bases, and 12 bases lay in between. The germline CDR1 and CDR2 sequences are LNHDA and SQIVND (reference sequence). In DNA, the CDR3 is TGTGCCACCCCGGACGGTGACTATGGCTACACCTTC. Amino acids: CATPDGDYGYTF.